Listed here is a single T cell receptor beta chain. A read error may account for a junction end that differs from germline. These data are taken from a study of glioma-infiltrating T cells after dendritic cell vaccination. Repertoires were generated with immunoSEQ multiplex PCR, while TCRdb's copy carries only in-frame clones and drops some. The data contain some 60,000 clones, roughly four fifths of them singletons. Time point of the sample: after dendritic cell vaccination, including at tumor progression/relapse. Germline CDR1 SQVTM, CDR2 ANQGSEA. The CDR3 consists of 16 residues. The source was blood, collected after dendritic cell vaccination. The chain recombines TRBV29-1 with TRBJ2-6; 7 bases line up with TRBD1. The receptor was derived from a human donor with glioblastoma. As DNA, the CDR3 is TGCAGCGTAGAAGGGCGACAGGGTTCTGGGGCCAACGTCCTGACTTTC. Amino acids: CSVEGRQGSGANVLTF. Full variable domain (remainder filled in from reference TRBV29-1 and TRBJ2-6): SAVISQKPSRDICQRGTSLTIQCQVDSQVTMMFWYRQQPGQSLTLIATANQGSEATYESGFVIDKFPISRPNLTFSTLTVSNMSPEDSSIYLCSVEGRQGSGANVLTFGAGSRLTVL.